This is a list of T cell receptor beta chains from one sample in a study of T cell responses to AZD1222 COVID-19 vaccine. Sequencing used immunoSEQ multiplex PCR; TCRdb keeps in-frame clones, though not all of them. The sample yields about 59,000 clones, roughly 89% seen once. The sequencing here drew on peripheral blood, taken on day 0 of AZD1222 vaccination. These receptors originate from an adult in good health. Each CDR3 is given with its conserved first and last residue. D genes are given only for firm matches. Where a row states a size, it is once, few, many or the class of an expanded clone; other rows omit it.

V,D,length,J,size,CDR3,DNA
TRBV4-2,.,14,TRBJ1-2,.,CASSHDGPDDGYTF,TGTGCCAGCAGCCATGACGGACCCGACGATGGCTACACCTTC
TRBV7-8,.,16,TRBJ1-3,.,CASSLASAGVGNTIYF,TGTGCCAGCAGCTTAGCTTCGGCAGGGGTTGGAAACACCATATATTTT
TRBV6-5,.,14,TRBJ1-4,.,CASSTGISNEKLFF,TGTGCCAGCAGTACAGGGATTTCTAATGAAAAACTGTTTTTT
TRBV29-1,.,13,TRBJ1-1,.,CSVGVVMNTEAFF,TGCAGCGTAGGGGTAGTTATGAACACTGAAGCTTTCTTT
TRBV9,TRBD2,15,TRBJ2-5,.,CASSTTGGQGETQYF,TGTGCCAGCAGCACCACGGGGGGGCAGGGAGAGACCCAGTACTTC
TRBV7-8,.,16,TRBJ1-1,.,CASTPPTPNTDTEAFF,TGTGCCAGCACCCCCCCTACGCCGAACACTGATACTGAAGCTTTCTTT
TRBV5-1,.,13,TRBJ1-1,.,CASSLTGTTEAFF,TGCGCCAGCAGCTTGACAGGGACCACTGAAGCTTTCTTT
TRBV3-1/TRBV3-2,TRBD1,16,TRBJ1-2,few,CASSQDLTGGRYGYTF,TGTGCCAGCAGCCAAGATCTAACAGGGGGACGCTATGGCTACACCTTC
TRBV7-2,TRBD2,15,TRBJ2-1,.,CASSSPRRGVGEQFF,TGTGCCAGCAGCTCCCCTCGGCGGGGGGTGGGGGAGCAGTTCTTC
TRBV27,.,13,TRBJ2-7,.,CASSLAASYEQYF,TGTGCCAGCAGCTTAGCTGCTAGCTACGAGCAGTACTTC
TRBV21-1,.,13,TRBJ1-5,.,CASKKGSRQPQHF,TGTGCCAGCAAAAAGGGGTCCCGACAGCCCCAGCATTTT
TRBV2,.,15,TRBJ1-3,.,CASNADGFSSNTIYF,TGTGCCAGCAACGCGGACGGATTTAGCTCAAACACCATATATTTT
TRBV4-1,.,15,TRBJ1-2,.,CASSQDGRGLYGYTF,TGCGCCAGCAGCCAAGACGGGAGAGGGCTCTATGGCTACACCTTC
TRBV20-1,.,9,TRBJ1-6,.,CSAPGHLHF,TGCAGTGCCCCGGGACATCTCCACTTT
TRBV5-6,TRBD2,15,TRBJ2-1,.,CASSRWASGYNEQFF,TGTGCCAGCAGCCGCTGGGCTAGCGGCTACAATGAGCAGTTCTTC